A selection of T cell receptor beta chains follows, all from one sample in a study of CD8 T cells in Susac syndrome. TCRdb fed the immunoSEQ multiplex PCR reads into MiXCR, producing one record per CDR3 protein. The sample comprises some 160,000 distinct CDR3 sequences, 92% of which are singletons, and around 0.079% rests with the top ten. Sequenced: CD4+ T cells from PBMCs. The receptors come from a human donor in good health. Both conserved end residues are part of each CDR3. The D gene is left open where the match is weak. Not all rows give a size; the values are once, few, many and, for expanded clones, a class.

TGTGCCAGCTCACCAACGGGGCGCGATGAAAAACTGTTTTTT	CASSPTGRDEKLFF	TRBJ1-4	.	TRBV18	.
TGCGCCAGCAGCTTGGAGTATGGGACAGGGACCCACGAGCAGTACTTC	CASSLEYGTGTHEQYF	TRBJ2-7	.	TRBV5-1	TRBD1
TGTGCCAGCAGTTTGGCAGGGGCGCGTTATGGTGGCTACACCTTC	CASSLAGARYGGYTF	TRBJ1-2	.	TRBV28	.
TGTGCCAGCAGTGTCGCGGAGGGTTCCTACGAGCAGTACTTC	CASSVAEGSYEQYF	TRBJ2-7	.	TRBV6-1	.
TGTGCCACCTCCTCGACTAGCGGCTACAATGAGCAGTTCTTC	CATSSTSGYNEQFF	TRBJ2-1	once	TRBV7-9	TRBD2
TGTGCCAGCAGTTTAGTATCGCAGGGTATCAACACCGGGGAGCTGTTTTTT	CASSLVSQGINTGELFF	TRBJ2-2	.	TRBV12-3/TRBV12-4	.
TGTGCCAGCAGTACCCTCCGGACAGGGAACAATCAGCCCCAGCATTTT	CASSTLRTGNNQPQHF	TRBJ1-5	.	TRBV28	TRBD1
TGTGCCAGTGGAGGCTCCCGGGGACCCCTCCACTTT	CASGGSRGPLHF	TRBJ1-6	.	TRBV2	.
TGTGCCAGTAGTATAGCCTCAAGCGGCTATGGCTACACCTTC	CASSIASSGYGYTF	TRBJ1-2	once	TRBV19	.
TGTGCCAGCAGCTTCCCGACGGGTTTCGGAAATTCACCCCTCCACTTT	CASSFPTGFGNSPLHF	TRBJ1-6	.	TRBV7-2	.
TGCAGCGTTGAAGAAGGGGGCGGACGGGGTGGGCTGTTTTTT	CSVEEGGGRGGLFF	TRBJ2-2	.	TRBV29-1	TRBD1
TGTGCCAGCAGCCCTCGACAGGGGGCACGTGGAAACACCATATATTTT	CASSPRQGARGNTIYF	TRBJ1-3	.	TRBV7-9	TRBD1
TGCAGTGCTAGAGATCGGGGAACAGATAACTATGGCTACACCTTC	CSARDRGTDNYGYTF	TRBJ1-2	.	TRBV20-1	.
TGTGCCAGCAGCTTAGACCGGGAGAACACTGAAGCTTTCTTT	CASSLDRENTEAFF	TRBJ1-1	few	TRBV7-3	.
TGTGCCTGGAGTATAACCTATGGCTACACCTTC	CAWSITYGYTF	TRBJ1-2	once	TRBV30	.
TGTGCCAGCAGTTACTTCGGGACAGGGGCCCAGTACTTC	CASSYFGTGAQYF	TRBJ2-5	.	TRBV6-5	TRBD1
TGTGCCAGTAGTCCGGGGACGAACACCGGGGAGCTGTTTTTT	CASSPGTNTGELFF	TRBJ2-2	.	TRBV19	.
TGTGCCAGCAGCTTCCCAGGGACAAGGACAGATACGCAGTATTTT	CASSFPGTRTDTQYF	TRBJ2-3	.	TRBV5-4	.
TGTGCCTGGAGTGTAGGACAGCCCTCTAGCACAGATACGCAGTATTTT	CAWSVGQPSSTDTQYF	TRBJ2-3	.	TRBV30	.
TGTGCCAGCAGCCAATTAGGGGCGGGGTACGAGCAGTACTTC	CASSQLGAGYEQYF	TRBJ2-7	.	TRBV3-1	.
TGTGCCAGCAGTTCCTACAGGGGGCTTGGGGAGCAGTACTTC	CASSSYRGLGEQYF	TRBJ2-7	once	TRBV27	TRBD1
TGTGCCAGCAGTTTAGGGACAGGGATGAACACTGAAGCTTTCTTT	CASSLGTGMNTEAFF	TRBJ1-1	.	TRBV12-3/TRBV12-4	TRBD1
TGTGCCAGCAGCCTACCCGGGACAGTCCCCACTGAAGCTTTCTTT	CASSLPGTVPTEAFF	TRBJ1-1	.	TRBV14	TRBD1
TGCGCCAGCAAGATTGCTAGCGGGGGAACCTACAATGAGCAGTTCTTC	CASKIASGGTYNEQFF	TRBJ2-1	.	TRBV5-1	TRBD2
TGTGCCTCGTCGGGGCGGGAGTTCCACAATGAGCAGTTCTTC	CASSGREFHNEQFF	TRBJ2-1	.	TRBV19	TRBD2
TGCAGCACCAGACAGGGCAATAGGGGTGGCTACACCTTC	CSTRQGNRGGYTF	TRBJ1-2	once	TRBV29-1	TRBD1
TGCGCCAGCAGCTTGTACAGCCCTAGCACAGATACGCAGTATTTT	CASSLYSPSTDTQYF	TRBJ2-3	.	TRBV5-1	.
TGTGCCAGCAGCAGGGGGGGGCGGGCAGATACGCAGTATTTT	CASSRGGRADTQYF	TRBJ2-3	.	TRBV11-3	.
TGCGCCAGCAGCTTGCTACCTGGAGCCCAAGAGACCCAGTACTTC	CASSLLPGAQETQYF	TRBJ2-5	.	TRBV5-1	.
TGTGCCAGCAGTGCAACCGGGGGAACTGAAGCTTTCTTT	CASSATGGTEAFF	TRBJ1-1	.	TRBV12-3/TRBV12-4	.
TGCAGTGCTAGTGGGGGTGGAAACACCATATATTTT	CSASGGGNTIYF	TRBJ1-3	.	TRBV20-1	.
TGTGCCATCAGTGAGTCGCGAACAGACAGCACAGATACGCAGTATTTT	CAISESRTDSTDTQYF	TRBJ2-3	.	TRBV10-3	.
TGTGCCAGCAGTTTGGACTTTCCGCCCTACGAGCAGTACTTC	CASSLDFPPYEQYF	TRBJ2-7	once	TRBV28	.
TGTGCCAGCAGCCGCCAGGCGGGGGGGGACTCCTACGAGCAGTACTTC	CASSRQAGGDSYEQYF	TRBJ2-7	.	TRBV6-1	TRBD2
TGTGCCAGCAATATTGGAGGGCGCGGTAAGCCTGAAGCTTTCTTT	CASNIGGRGKPEAFF	TRBJ1-1	.	TRBV28	.
TGTGCCAGCTCACAAGACAGGGGGGAGACTGAAGCTTTCTTT	CASSQDRGETEAFF	TRBJ1-1	.	TRBV18	TRBD1
TGCAGCGTTGAAGATTCCGGGGACCCTGAAGCTTTCTTT	CSVEDSGDPEAFF	TRBJ1-1	.	TRBV29-1	.
TGTGCCAGCAGCCAAGAACTCGAACTAGCGGGATCCAATGAGCAGTTCTTC	CASSQELELAGSNEQFF	TRBJ2-1	once	TRBV3-1	TRBD2
TGTGCCAGCAGTCCGGGACTAGCGGGTCTGGATACGCAGTATTTT	CASSPGLAGLDTQYF	TRBJ2-3	once	TRBV12-3/TRBV12-4	TRBD2
TGCAGTGCCCGACTAGCGGGGGAGGAGACCCAGTACTTC	CSARLAGEETQYF	TRBJ2-5	.	TRBV20-1	TRBD2
TGTGCCAGCTCACCTGTCGGGACACAAAATGGAGAGACCCAGTACTTC	CASSPVGTQNGETQYF	TRBJ2-5	.	TRBV18	.
TGTGCCAGCAGCCGCCTGTGGGTACAAGAGACCCAGTACTTC	CASSRLWVQETQYF	TRBJ2-5	.	TRBV7-9	.
TGTGCCAGCAGTGAGCGGGTTGCGGGAGTTACGCAGTATTTT	CASSERVAGVTQYF	TRBJ2-3	.	TRBV2	TRBD2
TGCAGCGTTGCAGGGTACGGCGAGCAGTACTTC	CSVAGYGEQYF	TRBJ2-7	.	TRBV29-1	.
TGTGCCAGCAGCGTAGCAGGGGGCGCGGCTTTCTTT	CASSVAGGAAFF	TRBJ1-1	.	TRBV9	TRBD1
TGTGCCAGCAGTTACTCCCCGGGGACAGGGGGAATGAACACTGAAGCTTTCTTT	CASSYSPGTGGMNTEAFF	TRBJ1-1	.	TRBV6-5	TRBD1
TGCAGCGTTGGAGGACAGGGGACTCTTAACTATGGCTACACCTTC	CSVGGQGTLNYGYTF	TRBJ1-2	.	TRBV29-1	TRBD1
TGTGCCAGCAACGCGGGACTAGGGAACATTCAGTACTTC	CASNAGLGNIQYF	TRBJ2-4	.	TRBV2	TRBD2
TGCAGTGCTAGAGATGTGGACAGCTCCTACGAGCAGTACTTC	CSARDVDSSYEQYF	TRBJ2-7	.	TRBV20-1	.
TGCAGTGCTAGTTCCGGAAACATTCAGTACTTC	CSASSGNIQYF	TRBJ2-4	.	TRBV20-1	.
TGTGCCAGCAGAGCGGGACTCTCCTACAATGAGCAGTTCTTC	CASRAGLSYNEQFF	TRBJ2-1	.	TRBV28	TRBD2
TGTGCCAGCAGCTCGATGATGACAGGGTCCGGGGAGCTGTTTTTT	CASSSMMTGSGELFF	TRBJ2-2	.	TRBV7-2	TRBD1
TGCAGCGTTGATGAGGATTATACGCAGTATTTT	CSVDEDYTQYF	TRBJ2-3	.	TRBV29-1	.
TGTGCCATCAGTGACTCAACAGATACGCAGTATTTT	CAISDSTDTQYF	TRBJ2-3	.	TRBV10-3	.
TGTGCCAGCAGACGACTAGCGGGAGGGAGTGAGCAGTTCTTC	CASRRLAGGSEQFF	TRBJ2-1	.	TRBV2	TRBD2